Presented here are 17 T cell receptor beta chains from one specimen sequenced in a study of cytomegalovirus exposure and HLA in healthy donors. A multiplex PCR was run with 60 Vbeta primers and 13 Jbeta primers. TCRdb's copy holds only in-frame clones and misses some; the assay was immunoSEQ multiplex PCR. This sample has around 92,000 clones; under 80% occur once, and the top ten carry 7% to 10%. Sequencing input: PBMCs. These receptors originate from a human donor in good health.

V and J are TRBV7-2 and TRBJ2-7, with D maybe TRBD2 (5 bases). The CDR3 has 14 residues. Germline lookup yields CDR1 SGHTA and CDR2 FQGNSA. The germline V and J ends were trimmed by 1 base and 0 bases, with 7 bases remaining between them. CDR3 nucleotide sequence: TGTGCCAGCAGCTTAGGCGGGTACTCCTACGAGCAGTACTTC. It yields the protein CASSLGGYSYEQYF.

This chain joins TRBV18 and TRBJ1-5, with 8 bases lining up with TRBD1. Germline lookup yields CDR1 KGHSH and CDR2 LQKENI. The V gene end was trimmed by 6 bases and the J gene end by 3 bases; junction bases not matched to a gene: 13. CDR3 length: 17 residues. The CDR3 spells CASSANGGQVFNQPQHF. As DNA, the CDR3 is TGTGCCAGCTCCGCGAACGGGGGACAGGTTTTCAATCAGCCCCAGCATTTT.

The chain joins TRBV13 to TRBJ2-7; D is possibly TRBD1 (5 bases). The germline gives CDR1 PRHDT, CDR2 FYEKMQ (reference sequence). The length of the CDR3 is 13 residues. Trimming removed 2 bases at V and 2 bases at J, with 7 bases between. In DNA, the CDR3 is TGTGCCAGCAGCTTACACAGGACCTACGAGCAGTACTTC. It yields the protein CASSLHRTYEQYF.

This chain connects TRBV9 to TRBJ2-5; TRBD1 agrees at 7 bases. The ends lost 0 bases at V and 2 bases at J; junction bases unmatched: 1. CDR3 length equals 14 residues. The germline V gene has CDR1 SGDLS and CDR2 YYNGEE. CDR3 amino acids: CASSVGQGQETQYF. In DNA form, the CDR3 reads TGTGCCAGCAGCGTAGGACAGGGACAAGAGACCCAGTACTTC. Variable domain in full (rest from reference TRBV9 and TRBJ2-5): DSGVTQTPKHLITATGQRVTLRCSPRSGDLSVYWYQQSLDQGLQFLIQYYNGEERAKGNILERFSAQQFPDLHSELNLSSLELGDSALYFCASSVGQGQETQYFGPGTRLLVL.

This clone appeared a few times. This chain uses TRBV9 with TRBJ1-6; 7 bases match TRBD1. This CDR3 is 14 amino acids long. Losses at the gene ends were 4 bases for V and 9 bases for J; bases not matched to a gene: 7. Germline CDR1 SGDLS, CDR2 YYNGEE. CDR3 amino acids: CASSPETGPSPLHF. Written as DNA, the CDR3 is TGTGCCAGCAGCCCAGAGACAGGGCCTTCACCCCTCCACTTT.

This chain uses TRBV9 with TRBJ2-5, with D perhaps TRBD1 (5 bases). Between the trimmed V and J ends, which lost 0 bases and 5 bases, there was a span of 8 bases. The CDR3 loop spans 13 amino acids. Germline lookup yields CDR1 SGDLS and CDR2 YYNGEE. Here the CDR3 DNA reads TGTGCCAGCAGCGTAGAGGGGCGCGAGACCCAGTACTTC. The encoded protein is CASSVEGRETQYF.

This clone was seen only a few times. The V call is TRBV19, the J call TRBJ1-2; 7 bases are a match to TRBD1. The CDR3 length is 15 residues. The germline CDR1 and CDR2 sequences are LNHDA and SQIVND (reference sequence). V was clipped by 3 bases and J by 1 base; unmatched bases: 5. The CDR3 protein is CASSILGTVNYGYTF. The CDR3 DNA reads TGTGCCAGTAGTATCCTCGGGACAGTTAACTATGGCTACACCTTC.

The chain couples TRBV7-9 to TRBJ2-1; 11 bases are a match to TRBD2. CDR3 length equals 19 residues. Looked up from germline, CDR1 is SEHNR and CDR2 is FQNEAQ (reference sequence). V shed 0 bases, J shed 0 bases, and the junction held 7 bases outside the gene matches. The CDR3 sequence is CASSLARLAGGGSYNEQFF. In DNA, the CDR3 is TGTGCCAGCAGCTTAGCGCGCCTAGCGGGGGGAGGCTCCTACAATGAGCAGTTCTTC. Full variable domain (rest looked up from reference TRBV7-9 and TRBJ2-1): DTGVSQNPRHKITKRGQNVTFRCDPISEHNRLYWYRQTLGQGPEFLTYFQNEAQLEKSRLLSDRFSAERPKGSFSTLEIQRTEQGDSAMYLCASSLARLAGGGSYNEQFFGPGTRLTVL.

The CDR3 reads CASTDRGGDTQYF. The CDR3 coding sequence is TGTGCCAGCACTGACAGGGGTGGAGATACGCAGTATTTT. The genes are TRBV6-1 and TRBJ2-3; the match to TRBD1 covers 8 bases. CDR1 and CDR2 (germline): MNHNS, SASEGT. This CDR3 has 13 amino acids. The V gene end was trimmed by 7 bases and the J gene end by 5 bases; junction bases not matched to a gene: 5.

In nucleotides, the CDR3 is TGTGCCAGCAGCTACCCCGGGACAGGGGGTTCCGGGGAGCTGTTTTTT. Protein sequence: CASSYPGTGGSGELFF. This chain connects TRBV5-4 to TRBJ2-2, with 11 bases fitting TRBD1. Germline V lookup: CDR1 SGHNT, CDR2 YYREEE (reference sequence). J was trimmed by 6 bases and V by 3 bases; bases with no gene match: 7. The CDR3 covers 16 residues. Looking up the rest from reference TRBV5-4 and TRBJ2-2 gives the full variable domain: ETGVTQSPTHLIKTRGQQVTLRCSSQSGHNTVSWYQQALGQGPQFIFQYYREEENGRGNFPPRFSGLQFPNYSSELNVNALELDDSALYLCASSYPGTGGSGELFFGEGSRLTVL.

The sample holds one count of this clone. V is TRBV9 and J is TRBJ2-1; 9 positions agree with TRBD2. Germline V lookup: CDR1 SGDLS, CDR2 YYNGEE. After removal of 3 bases from V and 4 bases from J, the junction contained 5 bases not matched to a gene. CDR3 size: 15 residues. The CDR3 DNA follows: TGTGCCAGCAGCGGGGTAGCGGGAGTGTACAATGAGCAGTTCTTC. Protein: CASSGVAGVYNEQFF.

The gene calls are TRBV5-1 and TRBJ1-2; unclear D gene. Germline-derived CDR1 and CDR2 are SGHRS and YFSETQ. The CDR3 has 17 amino acids. Deletions cut 0 bases from V and 4 bases from J, with 19 bases between. CDR3 sequence (DNA): TGCGCCAGCAGCTTGGAGACGGTGCCTCTTGAGGGCTATGGCTACACCTTC. This sequence encodes CASSLETVPLEGYGYTF.

The rearrangement joins TRBV2 to TRBJ1-4; D is unclear. V shed 6 bases and J shed 5 bases, with 31 bases lying between them. Germline V lookup: CDR1 SNHLY, CDR2 FYNNEI. The CDR3 contains 20 residues. Written as DNA, the CDR3 is TGTGCCAGCAGGGGAACACGGGAGGGTTCCCCCTTCCCCCTAAATGAAAAACTGTTTTTT. Its translation: CASRGTREGSPFPLNEKLFF.

CDR3 nucleotides: TGCAGCGTTGAGGGGTTTACGAGGGACGAGCAGTACTTC. Protein product: CSVEGFTRDEQYF. This sequence joins TRBV29-1 and TRBJ2-7; D is possibly TRBD2 (5 bases). Germline CDR1 reads SQVTM; CDR2 reads ANQGSEA. The germline V and J ends were trimmed by 3 bases and 5 bases, with 14 bases remaining between them. The CDR3 is made up of 13 amino acids.

In this sample, this clone turned up a few times. The V gene is TRBV4-1, the J gene TRBJ1-6, with TRBD1 matching 7 bases. CDR3 size: 21 residues. Germline CDR1 is MGHRA and CDR2 is YSYEKL. Losses at the gene ends were 4 bases for V and 1 base for J; bases not matched to a gene: 19. The CDR3 reads CASSPRGGRGNIKSYNSPLHF. DNA for the CDR3: TGCGCCAGCAGCCCCCGGGGCGGCAGGGGGAATATCAAGTCCTATAATTCACCCCTCCACTTT.

This chain joins TRBV13 and TRBJ2-7, with TRBD1 matching 12 bases. Germline trimming cut 3 bases from V and 4 bases from J; bases unmatched to any gene: 4. There are 15 residues in the CDR3. Looked up from germline, CDR1 is PRHDT and CDR2 is FYEKMQ (reference sequence). The DNA for the CDR3 is TGTGCCAGCAGCTTCCCGGGACAGGGGGCGTACGAGCAGTACTTC. It specifies CASSFPGQGAYEQYF.

The rearrangement joins TRBV9 to TRBJ1-2, with TRBD1 matching 7 bases. In germline, CDR1 is SGDLS, CDR2 YYNGEE. This CDR3 has 13 amino acids. V lost 1 base, J lost 4 bases, and 1 base stayed unmatched. CDR3 nucleotides: TGTGCCAGCAGCGTACAGGGGGTCTATGGCTACACCTTC. Amino acids: CASSVQGVYGYTF.